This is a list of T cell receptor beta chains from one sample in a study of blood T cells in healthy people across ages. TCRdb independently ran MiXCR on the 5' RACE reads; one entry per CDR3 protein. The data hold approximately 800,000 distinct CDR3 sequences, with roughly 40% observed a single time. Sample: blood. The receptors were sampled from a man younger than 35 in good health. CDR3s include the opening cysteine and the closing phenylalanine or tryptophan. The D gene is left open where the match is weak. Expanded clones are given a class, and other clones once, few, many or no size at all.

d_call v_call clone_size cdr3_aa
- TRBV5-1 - CASSSQSNYGYTF
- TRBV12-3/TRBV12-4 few CASSLVRKHDPIGKLFF
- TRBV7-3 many CASSSQGFYGYTF
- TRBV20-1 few CSARGQGNYGYTF
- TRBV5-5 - CASSFQASPSYNEQFF
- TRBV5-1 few CASSLGPAAEPQHF
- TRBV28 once CASSVPQGRNEQFF
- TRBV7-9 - CASRTGGSGTQYF
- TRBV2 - CASSEESGGPRSGTQYF
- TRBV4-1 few CASSQQGQEGTDTQYF
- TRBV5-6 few CASSLALFYNSPLHF
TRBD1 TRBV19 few CASSIRTGGYFNQPQHF
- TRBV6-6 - CASDSTNTGELFF
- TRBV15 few CATSRDRGSTEAFF
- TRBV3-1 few CASSQAGQDYNEQFF
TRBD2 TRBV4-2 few CASSQSGGGHNEQFF
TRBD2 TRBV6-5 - CASSSTGLLSTDTQYF
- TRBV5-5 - CASSLAPGVGWNEQFF
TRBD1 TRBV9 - CASSPRRDRNPYGYTF
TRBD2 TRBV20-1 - CSARDLVGGEETQYF
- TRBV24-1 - CTTSDFPGETQYF
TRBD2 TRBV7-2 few CASSLLAGPYEQYF
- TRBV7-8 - CASTLLGARVGQPQHF
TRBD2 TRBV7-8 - CASSLVVAGGPETQYF
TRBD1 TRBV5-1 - CASSLETGPNTGELFF